Below are 23 T cell receptor beta chains sequenced from a single sample in a study of shared clonotypes between healthy human individuals. Naive CD8 cells were CD45RO-negative, positively selected for CCR7, excluding terminally differentiated effector memory CD45RA+ cells. TCRdb's copy holds only in-frame clones and misses some; the assay was immunoSEQ multiplex PCR. The sample includes some 2,100,000 clones, approximately 94% of them seen just once. The sequencing sample was made of naive CD8+ T cells from PBMCs. These receptors were obtained from a man aged 18 to 35 in good health. Some clones in this sample may be carry-over from other donors' samples.

This rearrangement joins TRBV29-1 to TRBJ2-1; 16 positions agree with TRBD2. The germline CDR1 and CDR2 sequences are SQVTM and ANQGSEA. The CDR3 is 16 amino acids. Germline trimming cut 1 base from V and 4 bases from J; bases unmatched to any gene: 1. The chain's CDR3 is CSVEGGLAGGYNEQFF. The CDR3 nucleotides are TGCAGCGTTGAAGGGGGACTAGCGGGAGGGTACAATGAGCAGTTCTTC.

The chain is built from TRBV7-3 and TRBJ2-2; 8 nucleotides line up with TRBD2. CDR3 length: 15 amino acids. J was trimmed by 6 bases and V by 5 bases; bases with no gene match: 8. Germline V lookup: CDR1 SGHTA, CDR2 FQGTGA. The CDR3 region is CASSIGTSKAGELFF. In nucleotides, the CDR3 is TGTGCCAGCAGCATCGGGACTAGTAAGGCCGGGGAGCTGTTTTTT.

The CDR3 region is CASSLEPKSSYEQYF. CDR3 DNA sequence: TGTGCCAGCAGTTTAGAGCCAAAGTCCTCCTACGAGCAGTACTTC. The chain uses TRBV28 and TRBJ2-7; D is undetermined. CDR3 size: 15 residues. Trimming cost V 2 bases and J 0 bases, with 11 bases left between them. From germline, CDR1 is MDHEN and CDR2 SYDVKM.

CDR3 amino acids: CAWIGGRTDTQYF. DNA of the CDR3: TGTGCCTGGATCGGGGGCAGAACAGATACGCAGTATTTT. The chain carries TRBV30 and TRBJ2-3, with D possibly being TRBD1 or TRBD2 (6 bases each). Trimming shortened V by 4 bases and J by 3 bases, and 11 bases separated the two germline ends. From germline, CDR1 is GTSNPN and CDR2 SVGIG (reference sequence). The CDR3 contains 13 residues. The variable domain in full, with the rest retrieved from reference TRBV30 and TRBJ2-3, is SQTIHQWPATLVQPVGSPLSLECTVEGTSNPNLYWYRQAAGRGLQLLFYSVGIGQISSEVPQNLSASRPQDRQFILSSKKLLLSDSGFYLCAWIGGRTDTQYFGPGTRLTVL.

The chain employs TRBV11-2 and TRBJ2-1; 7 nucleotides line up with TRBD2. Unmatched junction bases numbered 8, after V lost 5 bases and J lost 7 bases. CDR3 length: 14 residues. Per germline, CDR1 SGHAT and CDR2 FQNNGV. The CDR3 reads CASSPGGGGNEQFF. In DNA, the CDR3 is TGTGCCAGCAGCCCGGGGGGAGGCGGTAATGAGCAGTTCTTC.

The CDR3, as DNA: TGTGCCATCAGGATTCGGACAGGGGGCAATGAGCAGTTCTTC. It translates to CAIRIRTGGNEQFF. V gene TRBV10-3 combines with J gene TRBJ2-1; 10 nucleotides align to TRBD1. CDR1 and CDR2 from the germline V gene are ENHRY and SYGVKD. This CDR3 region has 14 residues. V shed 6 bases, J shed 6 bases, and the junction held 5 bases outside the gene matches.

The rearrangement joins TRBV19 to TRBJ1-1; no firm D call. Germline CDR1 is LNHDA and CDR2 is SQIVND (reference sequence). This CDR3 is 15 amino acids long. V was clipped by 8 bases and J by 0 bases, with 16 bases between them. CDR3 DNA: TGTGCCAGTGGGTATAAACCGTTCATGAACACTGAAGCTTTCTTT. Protein sequence: CASGYKPFMNTEAFF.

The CDR3 spells CASSPGQPSETQYF. The DNA of the CDR3 is TGTGCCAGCAGCCCTGGACAGCCCTCCGAGACCCAGTACTTC. The gene calls are TRBV27 and TRBJ2-5; perhaps TRBD1 as D (6 bases). In germline, CDR1 is MNHEY, CDR2 SMNVEV (reference sequence). Deletions cut 6 bases from V and 5 bases from J, with 16 bases between. The CDR3 contains 14 residues.

The chain recombines TRBV6-6 with TRBJ1-2, with 7 positions matching TRBD1. Germline CDR1 is MNHNY and CDR2 is SVGAGI (reference sequence). Unmatched junction bases numbered 8, after V lost 1 base and J lost 6 bases. CDR3 length equals 15 residues. The CDR3: CASSYLPRTGDGYTF. In nucleotides, the CDR3 is TGTGCCAGCAGTTACTTACCCCGGACAGGAGATGGCTACACCTTC.

The chain uses TRBV28 and TRBJ2-2, with D unresolved. This CDR3 comprises 12 residues. V gave up 6 bases and J gave up 4 bases, with 6 bases separating them. CDR1 and CDR2 from the germline V gene are MDHEN and SYDVKM. The chain's CDR3 is CASRVGTGELFF. The CDR3 DNA reads as TGTGCCAGCAGGGTTGGCACCGGGGAGCTGTTTTTT. Together with reference TRBV28 and TRBJ2-2, the CDR3 gives the full variable domain: DVKVTQSSRYLVKRTGEKVFLECVQDMDHENMFWYRQDPGLGLRLIYFSYDVKMKEKGDIPEGYSVSREKKERFSLILESASTNQTSMYLCASRVGTGELFFGEGSRLTVL.

This clone has a single count. The CDR3 nucleotides read TGTGCCAGTAGTGGGGGGGCGGGTAATCAGCCCCAGCATTTT. It is translated as CASSGGAGNQPQHF. The V and J genes are TRBV19 and TRBJ1-5, with a weak D call TRBD1 (6 bases). V was shortened by 5 bases and J by 4 bases, with 12 bases between the two germline ends. The CDR3 extends over 14 amino acids. Germline CDR1 reads LNHDA; CDR2 reads SQIVND (reference sequence).

This clone was seen only once. The rearrangement joins TRBV7-6 to TRBJ2-2; TRBD1 agrees at 7 bases. The CDR3 runs 18 residues. V dropped 5 bases and J dropped 3; count of bases not matched to a gene: 15. In germline, CDR1 is SGHVS, CDR2 FNYEAQ. CDR3 DNA sequence: TGTGCCAGCAGCCATAGCCTAGGAACAGGGGTTTACACCGGGGAGCTGTTTTTT. Protein sequence: CASSHSLGTGVYTGELFF.

The genes are TRBV27 and TRBJ2-3; D perhaps matches TRBD2 (6 bases). Deletions cut 9 bases from V and 1 base from J, with 11 bases between. This CDR3 region has 13 residues. Germline assignment: CDR1 MNHEY and CDR2 SMNVEV (reference sequence). The CDR3 loop is CASGEEGTDTQYF. The CDR3 bases are TGTGCCAGTGGGGAGGAGGGCACAGATACGCAGTATTTT.

The chain recombines TRBV5-6 with TRBJ1-1; D remains ambiguous. The CDR3 is made up of 13 amino acids. Germline loops: CDR1 SGHDT, CDR2 YYEEEE. Trimming removed 3 bases at V and 4 bases at J, with 10 bases between. This CDR3 is CASSSLSGTEAFF. The CDR3 nucleotides are TGTGCCAGCAGCTCGCTCTCTGGCACTGAAGCTTTCTTT.

CDR3 nucleotide sequence: TGTGCCAGTAGTGGGCGGGGACTAGCGGGAGCCCAAAGGGACTACGAGCAGTACTTC. It translates to CASSGRGLAGAQRDYEQYF. The chain has TRBV19 and TRBJ2-7, with 14 bases aligning to TRBD2. The V gene's germline CDR1 is LNHDA and CDR2 SQIVND (reference sequence). The CDR3 runs 19 residues. Losses at the gene ends were 5 bases for V and 3 bases for J; bases not matched to a gene: 15. Looking up the rest from reference TRBV19 and TRBJ2-7 gives the full variable domain: DGGITQSPKYLFRKEGQNVTLSCEQNLNHDAMYWYRQDPGQGLRLIYYSQIVNDFQKGDIAEGYSVSREKKESFPLTVTSAQKNPTAFYLCASSGRGLAGAQRDYEQYFGPGTRLTVT.

The rearrangement uses TRBV7-8 and TRBJ2-7; 9 bases are shared with TRBD1. After removal of 5 bases from V and 7 bases from J, the junction contained 9 bases not matched to a gene. Germline CDR1 is SGHVS and CDR2 is FQNEAQ. The CDR3 totals 14 residues. CDR3 in DNA: TGTGCCAGCAGCGGGACAGGGCGTCGATATGAGCAGTACTTC. Its protein product is CASSGTGRRYEQYF.

The chain links TRBV11-3 to TRBJ2-2; possibly TRBD1 or TRBD2 for D (5 bases each). Germline loops: CDR1 SGHNT, CDR2 YENEEA. This CDR3 is built from 14 residues. Trimming took off 5 bases at V and 9 bases at J, with 16 bases between the two ends. The CDR3 loop reads CASSGRVGEWELFF. CDR3 DNA sequence: TGTGCCAGCAGCGGACGGGTGGGGGAATGGGAGCTGTTTTTT.

The V gene is TRBV9, the J gene TRBJ2-2; 10 bases map to TRBD2. Looked up from germline, CDR1 is SGDLS and CDR2 is YYNGEE. The J segment lost 4 bases and the V segment lost 0 bases, leaving 12 bases of the junction unmatched. CDR3 size: 19 residues. The CDR3 nucleotides are TGTGCCAGCAGCGTAGTGCCTAGCGGGAGTCAGAGTAGCACCGGGGAGCTGTTTTTT. This sequence encodes CASSVVPSGSQSSTGELFF.

The chain combines TRBV27 with TRBJ2-7, with D possibly being TRBD2 (6 bases). CDR1 and CDR2 (germline): MNHEY, SMNVEV (reference sequence). This CDR3 is built from 15 residues. With 3 bases removed from V and 4 bases from J, the gap between germline ends came to 16 bases. CDR3 sequence: CASSFGLAYRYEQYF. As DNA, the CDR3 is TGTGCCAGCAGTTTTGGCCTAGCGTATCGGTACGAGCAGTACTTC.

The chain links TRBV27 to TRBJ2-7, with a weak D call TRBD1 (5 bases). Germline V gives CDR1 MNHEY, CDR2 SMNVEV (reference sequence). V was cut by 5 bases and J by 4 bases, with 12 bases left in between. This CDR3 spans 13 amino acids. The CDR3 DNA is TGTGCCAGCAGTCCGATCAGGGCGTACGAGCAGTACTTC. Translated: CASSPIRAYEQYF.

CDR3 DNA: TGTGCCAGCAGCTCCGACACCGGGGAGCTGTTTTTT. Amino acid sequence: CASSSDTGELFF. The chain links TRBV7-6 to TRBJ2-2; D remains unclear. The CDR3 contains 12 residues. Germline values: CDR1 SGHVS, CDR2 FNYEAQ. Trimming left V 4 bases short and J 3 bases short, with 3 bases between.

V gene TRBV6-4 combines with J gene TRBJ2-3; D is undetermined. Germline assignment: CDR1 MRHNA and CDR2 SNTAGT. The CDR3 has 12 amino acids. V lost 4 bases, J lost 2 bases, and 4 bases lay in between. The CDR3 DNA reads TGTGCCAGCAGTGGCTACACAGATACGCAGTATTTT. Translating it yields CASSGYTDTQYF.

The chain combines TRBV15 with TRBJ2-4, with D possibly TRBD2 on 6 matching bases. The ends were cut back, 0 bases at V and 7 bases at J, with 16 bases in the middle. The CDR3 covers 16 residues. Germline V lookup: CDR1 LNHNV, CDR2 YYDKDF (reference sequence). CDR3 DNA: TGTGCCACCAGCAGAGATTTGTTCGGGAGCTATAACATTCAGTACTTC. It specifies CATSRDLFGSYNIQYF.